This TCR beta chain was identified in a study of CXCR3-negative and CXCR3-positive naive CD8 T cells. Study-wide findings and caveats: Naive cells that were CXCR3-positive had more hydrophobic TRB CDR3s (compared with CXCR3-negative naive cells).

On this clonotype itself: Its target is not known.

cDNA libraries for TRB were generated by 5' RACE incorporating UMI labels. No DNA is given; TCRdb re-called the 5' RACE reads and lists each CDR3 protein once. Its listing shows about 110,000 distinct CDR3 sequences. Sequencing was performed on naive CXCR3+ CD8+ T cells from blood. Noted subset: CD45RO-CCR7+CD27+CD95- naive CD8+ T cells expressing CXCR3 (TNR3+). This sequence was found in a human donor in good health. Some clones in this sample may be carry-over from other donors' samples.

CDR3 sequence reads: CASSDTIDTYEQYF. V is TRBV7-6 and J is TRBJ2-7. This CDR3 comprises 14 residues. Germline-derived CDR1 and CDR2 are SGHVS and FNYEAQ. The variable domain in full, completed from reference TRBV7-6 and TRBJ2-7, reads GAGVSQSPRYKVTKRGQDVALRCDPISGHVSLYWYRQALGQGPEFLTYFNYEAQQDKSGLPNDRFSAERPEGSISTLTIQRTEQRDSAMYRCASSDTIDTYEQYFGPGTRLTVT.